This T cell receptor beta chain was retrieved from a study of cytomegalovirus exposure and HLA in healthy donors. About this clone itself: Its cognate antigen is unknown.

The study, taken as a whole, reports: Reports state that TCR beta sequences accurately predicted most subjects' HLA-A and HLA-B alleles. A missense variant in DCLRE1C was later tied to TCR beta V- and J-gene trimming.

PCR employed 60 Vbeta and 13 Jbeta primers. TCRdb's table, derived via immunoSEQ multiplex PCR, lists solely in-frame clones and lacks some. The table lists about 190,000 clones, 65% to 85% of them singletons. Germline V gene data show CDR1 as KGHSH and CDR2 as LQKENI. The trim removed 6 bases at V and 4 bases at J, leaving 5 bases unmatched. The CDR3 has 13 amino acids. The TCR comes from a woman aged 18-35 years in good health and CMV-seronegative. The chain links TRBV18 to TRBJ1-2; 7 nucleotides match TRBD1. Sequenced material: PBMCs. The CDR3 is CASSEGQSYGYTF. CDR3 nucleotides: TGTGCCAGCTCGGAGGGACAGAGCTATGGCTACACCTTC.